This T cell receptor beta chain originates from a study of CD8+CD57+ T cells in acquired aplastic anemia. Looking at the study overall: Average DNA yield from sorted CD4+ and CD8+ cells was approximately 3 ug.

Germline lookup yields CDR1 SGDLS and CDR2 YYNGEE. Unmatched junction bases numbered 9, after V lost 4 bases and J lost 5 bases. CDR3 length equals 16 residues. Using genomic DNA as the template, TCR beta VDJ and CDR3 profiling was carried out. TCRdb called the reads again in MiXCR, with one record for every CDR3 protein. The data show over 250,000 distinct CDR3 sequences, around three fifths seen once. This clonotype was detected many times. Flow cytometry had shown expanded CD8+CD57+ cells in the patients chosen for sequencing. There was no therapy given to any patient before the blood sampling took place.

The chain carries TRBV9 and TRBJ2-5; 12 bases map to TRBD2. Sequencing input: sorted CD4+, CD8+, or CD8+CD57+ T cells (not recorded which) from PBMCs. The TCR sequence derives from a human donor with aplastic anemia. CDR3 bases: TGTGCCAGCAGCTCAAGGGGCGGGACTAGCGGGGAGACCCAGTACTTC. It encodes CASSSRGGTSGETQYF.